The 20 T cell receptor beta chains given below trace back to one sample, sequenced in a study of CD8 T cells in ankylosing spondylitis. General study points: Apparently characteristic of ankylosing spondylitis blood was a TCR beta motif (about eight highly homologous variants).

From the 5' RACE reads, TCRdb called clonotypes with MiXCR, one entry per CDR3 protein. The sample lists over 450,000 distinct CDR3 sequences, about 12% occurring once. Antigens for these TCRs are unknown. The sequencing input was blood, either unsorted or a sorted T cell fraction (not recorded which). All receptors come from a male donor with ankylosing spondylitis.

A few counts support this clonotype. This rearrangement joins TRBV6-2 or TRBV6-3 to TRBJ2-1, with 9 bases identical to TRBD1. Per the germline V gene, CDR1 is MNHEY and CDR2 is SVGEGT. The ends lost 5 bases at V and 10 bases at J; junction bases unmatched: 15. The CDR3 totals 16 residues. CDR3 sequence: CASSAGTGFSGDEQFF. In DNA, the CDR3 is TGTGCCAGCAGTGCCGGGACAGGGTTTTCAGGAGACGAGCAGTTCTTC.

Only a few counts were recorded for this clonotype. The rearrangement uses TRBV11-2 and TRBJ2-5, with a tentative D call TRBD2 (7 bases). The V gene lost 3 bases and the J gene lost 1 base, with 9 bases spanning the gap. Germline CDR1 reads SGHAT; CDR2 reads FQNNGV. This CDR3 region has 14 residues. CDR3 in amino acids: CASSFGGLQETQYF. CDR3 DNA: TGTGCCAGCAGCTTCGGGGGGCTCCAAGAGACCCAGTACTTC.

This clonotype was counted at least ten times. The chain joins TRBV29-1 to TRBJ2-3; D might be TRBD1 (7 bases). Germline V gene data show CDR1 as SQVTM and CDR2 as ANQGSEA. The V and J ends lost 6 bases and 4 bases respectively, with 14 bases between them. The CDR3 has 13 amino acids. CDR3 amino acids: CSVRQGGSDTQYF. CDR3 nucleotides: TGCAGCGTACGCCAGGGGGGCTCAGATACGCAGTATTTT.

Written as DNA, the CDR3 is TGTGCCATCAGCGTATTACCACAGCAGGGCACTGAAGCTTTCTTT. Amino acid sequence: CAISVLPQQGTEAFF. V gene TRBV10-3 combines with J gene TRBJ1-1, with a weak D call TRBD1 (5 bases). CDR3 length equals 15 residues. Trimming cost V 6 bases and J 4 bases, with 18 bases left between them. Germline lookup yields CDR1 ENHRY and CDR2 SYGVKD.

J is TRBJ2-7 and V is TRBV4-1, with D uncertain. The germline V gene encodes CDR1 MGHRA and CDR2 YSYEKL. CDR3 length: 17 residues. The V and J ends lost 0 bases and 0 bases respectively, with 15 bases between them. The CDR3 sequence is CASSQDIGYSSSYEQYF. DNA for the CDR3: TGCGCCAGCAGCCAAGATATCGGCTACTCGAGCTCCTACGAGCAGTACTTC.

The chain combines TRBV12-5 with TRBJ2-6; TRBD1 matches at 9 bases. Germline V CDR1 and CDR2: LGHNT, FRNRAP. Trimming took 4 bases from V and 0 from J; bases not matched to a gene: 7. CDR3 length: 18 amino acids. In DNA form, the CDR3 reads TGTGCTAGTGGTTCTCACAGGGGGCCTATCTCTGGGGCCAACGTCCTGACTTTC. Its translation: CASGSHRGPISGANVLTF.

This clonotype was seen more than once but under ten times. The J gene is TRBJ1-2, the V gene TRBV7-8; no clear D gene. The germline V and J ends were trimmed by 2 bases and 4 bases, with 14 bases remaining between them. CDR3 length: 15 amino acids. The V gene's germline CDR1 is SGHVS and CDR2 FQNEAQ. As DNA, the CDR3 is TGTGCCAGCAGCTTAAGGTCGTCGGGCGGCTATGGCTACACCTTC. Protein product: CASSLRSSGGYGYTF. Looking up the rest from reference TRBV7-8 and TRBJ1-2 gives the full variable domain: GAGVSQSPRYKVAKRGQDVALRCDPISGHVSLFWYQQALGQGPEFLTYFQNEAQLDKSGLPSDRFFAERPEGSVSTLKIQRTQQEDSAVYLCASSLRSSGGYGYTFGSGTRLTVV.

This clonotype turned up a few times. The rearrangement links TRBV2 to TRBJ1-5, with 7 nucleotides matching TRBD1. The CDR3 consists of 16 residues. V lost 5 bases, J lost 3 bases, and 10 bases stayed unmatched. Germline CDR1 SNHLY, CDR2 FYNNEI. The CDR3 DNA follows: TGTGCCAGCAGTCACCCAGGTGGGACAGACAATCAGCCCCAGCATTTT. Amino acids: CASSHPGGTDNQPQHF.

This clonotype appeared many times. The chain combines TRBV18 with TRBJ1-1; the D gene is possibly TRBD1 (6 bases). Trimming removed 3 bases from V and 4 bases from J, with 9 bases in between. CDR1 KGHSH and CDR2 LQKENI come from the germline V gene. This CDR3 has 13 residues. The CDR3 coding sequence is TGTGCCAGCTCACCCAGGGGAGTCACTGAAGCTTTCTTT. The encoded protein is CASSPRGVTEAFF.

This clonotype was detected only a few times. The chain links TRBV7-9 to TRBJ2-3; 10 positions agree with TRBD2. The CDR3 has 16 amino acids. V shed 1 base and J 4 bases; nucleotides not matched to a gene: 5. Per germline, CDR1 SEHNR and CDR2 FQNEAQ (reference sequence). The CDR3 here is CASSLVAGGRSDTQYF. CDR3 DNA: TGTGCCAGCAGCTTAGTAGCGGGGGGAAGGTCAGATACGCAGTATTTT.

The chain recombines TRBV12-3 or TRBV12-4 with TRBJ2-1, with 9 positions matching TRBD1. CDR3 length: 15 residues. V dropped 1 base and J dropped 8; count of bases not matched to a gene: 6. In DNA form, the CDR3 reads TGTGCCAGCAGTTTAGACAGGACAGGGGACCATGAGCAGTTCTTC. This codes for CASSLDRTGDHEQFF.

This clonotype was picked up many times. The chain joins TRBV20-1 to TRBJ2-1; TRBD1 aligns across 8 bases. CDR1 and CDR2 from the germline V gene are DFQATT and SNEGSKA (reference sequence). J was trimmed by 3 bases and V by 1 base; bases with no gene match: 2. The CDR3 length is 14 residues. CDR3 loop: CSARGGQDYNEQFF. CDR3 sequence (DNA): TGCAGTGCTAGAGGGGGACAGGACTACAATGAGCAGTTCTTC.

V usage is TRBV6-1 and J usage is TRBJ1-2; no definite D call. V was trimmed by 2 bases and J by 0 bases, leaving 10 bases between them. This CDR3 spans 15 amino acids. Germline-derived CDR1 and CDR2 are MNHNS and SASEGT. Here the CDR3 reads CASSELVGPNYGYTF. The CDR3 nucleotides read TGTGCCAGCAGTGAATTGGTCGGACCTAACTATGGCTACACCTTC.

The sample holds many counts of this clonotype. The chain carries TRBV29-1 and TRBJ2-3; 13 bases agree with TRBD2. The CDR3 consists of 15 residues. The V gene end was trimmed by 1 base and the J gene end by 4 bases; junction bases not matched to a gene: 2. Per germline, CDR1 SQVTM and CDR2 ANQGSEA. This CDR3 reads CSVEGLAGGADTQYF. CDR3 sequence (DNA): TGCAGCGTTGAAGGACTAGCGGGAGGCGCAGATACGCAGTATTTT.

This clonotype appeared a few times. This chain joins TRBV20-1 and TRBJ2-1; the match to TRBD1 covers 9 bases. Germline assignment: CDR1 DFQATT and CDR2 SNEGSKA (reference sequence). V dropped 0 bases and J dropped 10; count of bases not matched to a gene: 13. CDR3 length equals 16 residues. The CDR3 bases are TGCAGTGCTAGAGAATTAAACAGGGGGCTGGTGGGCGAGCAGTTCTTC. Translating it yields CSARELNRGLVGEQFF.

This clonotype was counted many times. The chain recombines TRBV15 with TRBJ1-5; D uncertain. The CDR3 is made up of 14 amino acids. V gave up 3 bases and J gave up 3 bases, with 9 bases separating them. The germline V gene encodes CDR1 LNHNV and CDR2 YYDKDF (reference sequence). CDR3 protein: CATSRTPDNQPQHF. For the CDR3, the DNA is TGTGCCACCAGCAGGACACCGGACAATCAGCCCCAGCATTTT.

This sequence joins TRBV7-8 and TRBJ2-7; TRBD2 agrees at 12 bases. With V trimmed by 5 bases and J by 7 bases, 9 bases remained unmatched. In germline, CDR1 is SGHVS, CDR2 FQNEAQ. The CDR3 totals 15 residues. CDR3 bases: TGTGCCAGCAGCCCTACTAGCGGGAGGATAATTGAGCAGTACTTC. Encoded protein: CASSPTSGRIIEQYF.

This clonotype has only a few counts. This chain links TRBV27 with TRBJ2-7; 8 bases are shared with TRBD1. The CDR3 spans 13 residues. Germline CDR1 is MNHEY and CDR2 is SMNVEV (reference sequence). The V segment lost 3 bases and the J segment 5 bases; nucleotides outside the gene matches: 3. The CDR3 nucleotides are TGTGCCAGCAGTTTTGGACAGGGAAACGAGCAGTACTTC. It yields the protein CASSFGQGNEQYF.

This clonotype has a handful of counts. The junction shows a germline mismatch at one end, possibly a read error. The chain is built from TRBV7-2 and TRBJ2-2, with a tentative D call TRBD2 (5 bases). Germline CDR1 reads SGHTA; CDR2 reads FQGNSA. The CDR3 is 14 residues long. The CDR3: CASSLALMGGELFF. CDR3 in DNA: TGTGCCAGCAGCCTAGCCCTCATGGGCGGGGAGCTGTTTTTT.

The CDR3 loop reads CASSLRREGVDTEAFF. The CDR3 DNA reads as TGCGCCAGCAGCTTAAGGCGCGAGGGAGTGGACACTGAAGCTTTCTTT. This rearrangement joins TRBV5-1 to TRBJ1-1; no firm D call. V was clipped by 2 bases and J by 3 bases, with 17 bases between them. Germline V gives CDR1 SGHRS, CDR2 YFSETQ. This CDR3 is built from 16 residues.